This TCR beta chain was retrieved from a study of cytomegalovirus exposure and HLA in healthy donors. Study observations and caveats: Over 150 TCR beta chains were listed as cytomegalovirus-associated. Many donors carried some public TCRs, although rarity characterized most TCR sequences.

This CDR3 is built from 15 residues. Trimming pared 4 bases from V and 3 bases from J, leaving 14 bases between. The V gene's germline CDR1 is SGHKS and CDR2 YYEKEE (reference sequence). PCR primers comprised 60 Vbeta and 13 Jbeta primers. Profiling relied on immunoSEQ multiplex PCR, and the TCRdb table lists in-frame clones only, not all of them. Its table records 100,000 to 150,000 clones. About this clone itself: What it recognizes is unknown.

Sequenced material: PBMCs. The sequence was collected from a man between 18 and 29 years old in good health and CMV-seronegative. This chain connects TRBV5-5 to TRBJ1-5; tentative D call: TRBD1 (5 bases). Here the CDR3 reads CASSATDSNNQPQHF. CDR3 nucleotides: TGTGCCAGCAGCGCAACCGACAGCAACAATCAGCCCCAGCATTTT.